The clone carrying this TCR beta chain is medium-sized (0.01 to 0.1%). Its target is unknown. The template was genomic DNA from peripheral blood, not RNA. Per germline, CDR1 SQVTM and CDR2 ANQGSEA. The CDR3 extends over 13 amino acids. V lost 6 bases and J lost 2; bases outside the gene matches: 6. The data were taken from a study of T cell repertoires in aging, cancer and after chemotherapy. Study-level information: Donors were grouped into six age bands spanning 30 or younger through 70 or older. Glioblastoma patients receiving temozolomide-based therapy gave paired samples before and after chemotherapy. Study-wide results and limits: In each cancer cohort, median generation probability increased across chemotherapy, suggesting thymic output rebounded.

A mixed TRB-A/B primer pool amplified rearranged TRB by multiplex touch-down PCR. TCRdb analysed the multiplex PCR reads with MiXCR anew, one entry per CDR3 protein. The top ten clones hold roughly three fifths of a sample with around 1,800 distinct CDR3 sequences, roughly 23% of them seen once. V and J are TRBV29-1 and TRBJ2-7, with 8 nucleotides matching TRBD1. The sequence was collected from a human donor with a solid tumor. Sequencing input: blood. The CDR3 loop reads CSVRTGIAYEQYF. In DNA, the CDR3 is TGCAGCGTGAGGACAGGGATTGCCTACGAGCAGTACTTC.